The rows below give T cell receptor beta chains drawn from one sample of a study of T cell responses to AZD1222 COVID-19 vaccine. TCRdb keeps only in-frame clones here, not all; method: immunoSEQ multiplex PCR. The top ten clones hold 27% of a sample with over 70,000 clones, around 80% of them seen once. The starting material was peripheral blood, obtained 28 days after the second dose of the MenACWY control vaccine. The receptors shown here come from an adult who received the MenACWY meningococcal vaccine as a control. Each CDR3 is given with its conserved first and last residue. The D gene is left open where the match is weak. Not all rows give a size; the values are once, few, many and, for expanded clones, a class.

j_call clone_size v_call d_call cdr3_length cdr3_aa cdr3_nt
TRBJ2-3 NA TRBV7-2 TRBD1 15 CASSLLGGRTDTQYF TGTGCCAGCAGCTTATTAGGGGGCCGCACAGATACGCAGTATTTT
TRBJ1-2 NA TRBV29-1 NA 11 CSVEMVNGYTF TGCAGCGTTGAAATGGTTAATGGCTACACCTTC
TRBJ1-4 NA TRBV5-6 TRBD1 15 CASSNTGTGAEKLFF TGTGCCAGCAGCAACACCGGGACAGGGGCTGAAAAACTGTTTTTT
TRBJ1-1 NA TRBV5-4 NA 14 CASSLGGRNTEAFF TGTGCCAGCAGCCTGGGGGGAAGGAACACTGAAGCTTTCTTT
TRBJ1-5 NA TRBV28 NA 17 CASSLIQGIYSNQPQHF TGTGCCAGCAGTTTGATCCAGGGAATTTATAGCAATCAGCCCCAGCATTTT
TRBJ1-5 NA TRBV28 NA 11 CASSWNQPQHF TGTGCCAGCAGTTGGAATCAGCCCCAGCATTTT
TRBJ1-5 few TRBV19 NA 12 CASSNLNQPQHF TGTGCCAGTAGTAACCTCAATCAGCCCCAGCATTTT
TRBJ1-2 few TRBV2 NA 14 CASRTQGKSHGYTF TGTGCCAGCAGGACGCAAGGGAAATCCCATGGCTACACCTTC
TRBJ1-1 NA TRBV7-2 NA 13 CASSSVPTAEAFF TGTGCCAGCAGCTCGGTCCCGACGGCTGAAGCTTTCTTT
TRBJ2-1 NA TRBV30 NA 11 CAWSGGPEQFF TGTGCCTGGAGTGGAGGTCCCGAGCAGTTCTTC
TRBJ1-2 NA TRBV29-1 NA 15 CSVAEGGGHADGYTF TGCAGCGTTGCGGAGGGGGGGGGCCACGCCGATGGCTACACCTTC
TRBJ2-7 few TRBV30 NA 15 CAWSLGGQLPYEQYF TGTGCCTGGAGCCTCGGAGGGCAGCTTCCCTACGAGCAGTACTTC
TRBJ1-3 NA TRBV19 NA 11 CASRGGNTIYF TGTGCCAGTAGAGGAGGAAACACCATATATTTT
TRBJ2-3 NA TRBV5-1 NA 14 CASSLGIDTDTQYF TGCGCCAGCAGCCTTGGGATTGACACAGATACGCAGTATTTT
TRBJ2-5 NA TRBV5-6 NA 11 CASSFQETQYF TGTGCCAGCAGCTTCCAAGAGACCCAGTACTTC
TRBJ2-1 few TRBV7-9 TRBD2 15 CASSPGLAGGNEQFF TGTGCCAGCAGCCCAGGACTAGCGGGGGGCAATGAGCAGTTCTTC
TRBJ2-1 NA TRBV2 TRBD2 15 CASSEPSGRANEQFF TGTGCCAGCAGTGAACCTAGCGGGAGGGCCAATGAGCAGTTCTTC
TRBJ2-2 few TRBV5-4 NA 16 CASSLRNRGPTGELFF TGTGCCAGCAGCTTGAGGAATAGGGGCCCGACCGGGGAGCTGTTTTTT
TRBJ1-1 NA TRBV7-2 NA 19 CASSLRHRGPRGWNTEAFF TGTGCCAGCAGCCTTCGACATCGTGGCCCGCGGGGTTGGAACACTGAAGCTTTCTTT
TRBJ2-1 NA TRBV28 NA 15 CASNQGLSDGHEQFF TGTGCCAGCAATCAGGGGTTGAGCGATGGACATGAGCAGTTCTTC
TRBJ1-1 NA TRBV2 NA 13 CASSVLAGTEAFF TGTGCCAGCAGTGTCTTGGCAGGCACTGAAGCTTTCTTT
TRBJ1-4 NA TRBV11-2 NA 16 CASSLLGLGANEKLFF TGTGCCAGCAGCTTACTGGGACTCGGGGCTAATGAAAAACTGTTTTTT
TRBJ1-2 NA TRBV4-3 TRBD1 17 CASSQSLGGTGKSGYTF TGCGCCAGCAGCCAATCCCTCGGCGGGACAGGGAAGTCCGGCTACACCTTC
TRBJ2-3 NA TRBV27 NA 13 CASSWGGADTQYF TGTGCCAGCAGTTGGGGCGGCGCAGATACGCAGTATTTT
TRBJ1-2 few TRBV5-4 NA 13 CASSLAGVDGYTF TGTGCCAGCAGCTTGGCGGGAGTCGATGGCTACACCTTC
TRBJ1-1 NA TRBV30 NA 13 CAWSPDSNTEAFF TGTGCCTGGAGTCCCGACTCGAACACTGAAGCTTTCTTT
TRBJ1-6 NA TRBV28 NA 18 CASSLGWGNSRVNSPLHF TGTGCCAGCAGTTTAGGGTGGGGGAATAGCAGGGTTAATTCACCCCTCCACTTT
TRBJ2-1 once TRBV5-1 TRBD2 18 CASNSGTSGSVGFNEQFF TGCGCCAGCAACTCCGGGACTAGCGGCTCTGTAGGGTTCAATGAGCAGTTCTTC
TRBJ1-3 few TRBV10-3 NA 13 CASIDTSGNTIYF TGTGCCAGCATCGATACTAGTGGAAACACCATATATTTT
TRBJ1-2 NA TRBV2 NA 13 CASSEGLNYGYTF TGTGCCAGCAGTGAAGGGTTGAACTATGGCTACACCTTC
TRBJ1-5 NA TRBV28 NA 12 CASSQGGQPQHF TGTGCCAGCAGTCAAGGGGGACAGCCCCAGCATTTT
TRBJ2-3 NA TRBV7-8 TRBD2 15 CASSLVGGEADTQYF TGTGCCAGCAGCTTAGTGGGGGGGGAGGCAGATACGCAGTATTTT
TRBJ2-7 NA TRBV27 NA 15 CASSLQAYERYEQYF TGTGCCAGCAGTTTACAGGCCTACGAGAGGTACGAGCAGTACTTC
TRBJ2-7 NA TRBV15 NA 20 CATSRGGPTPRSAGYYEQYF TGTGCCACCAGCAGAGGAGGCCCCACCCCACGGAGTGCGGGGTACTACGAGCAGTACTTC
TRBJ2-2 NA TRBV7-2 NA 14 CASSLINSNGELFF TGTGCCAGCAGCTTAATCAACTCGAACGGGGAGCTGTTTTTT
TRBJ2-3 once TRBV7-8 NA 14 CASSLTTGTDTQYF TGTGCCAGCAGCTTGACTACGGGCACAGATACGCAGTATTTT
TRBJ1-4 NA TRBV28 NA 16 CASSLWGPATNEKLFF TGTGCCAGCAGTTTATGGGGTCCGGCAACTAATGAAAAACTGTTTTTT
TRBJ2-7 NA TRBV5-1 NA 16 CASSFFFPGTPYEQYF TGCGCCAGCAGCTTCTTTTTCCCAGGGACTCCCTACGAGCAGTACTTC
TRBJ1-5 NA TRBV4-3 NA 13 CASSQDAGQPQHF TGCGCCAGCAGCCAAGATGCAGGTCAGCCCCAGCATTTT
TRBJ1-4 NA TRBV2 NA 14 CASRAGSLNEKLFF TGTGCCAGCAGGGCCGGGTCCTTAAATGAAAAACTGTTTTTT
TRBJ2-5 NA TRBV5-1 NA 14 CASSPMGAGETQYF TGCGCCAGCAGTCCCATGGGGGCGGGAGAGACCCAGTACTTC
TRBJ2-1 NA TRBV29-1 TRBD1 17 CSVAGTELSHADNEQFF TGCAGCGTGGCCGGGACAGAACTATCCCACGCGGACAATGAGCAGTTCTTC
TRBJ1-5 NA TRBV5-6 NA 15 CASSLWGGRDQPQHF TGTGCCAGCAGCTTGTGGGGGGGCAGAGATCAGCCCCAGCATTTT
TRBJ1-4 NA TRBV9 NA 14 CASSVSAQNEKLFF TGTGCCAGCAGCGTTTCGGCCCAGAATGAAAAACTGTTTTTT
TRBJ1-1 NA TRBV3-1/TRBV3-2 NA 16 CASSLNLQTVNTEAFF TGTGCCAGCAGCCTGAATCTTCAGACGGTGAACACTGAAGCTTTCTTT
TRBJ2-4 NA TRBV11-2 NA 16 CASSDGKQAWGNIQYF TGTGCCAGCAGCGATGGCAAACAGGCCTGGGGAAACATTCAGTACTTC
TRBJ2-7 NA TRBV7-3 TRBD1 15 CASSLSSGGSYEQYF TGTGCCAGCAGCTTATCTTCAGGGGGAAGCTACGAGCAGTACTTC
TRBJ2-1 NA TRBV4-1 NA 15 CASSQDRPGRNEQFF TGCGCCAGCAGCCAAGACCGGCCAGGACGGAATGAGCAGTTCTTC
TRBJ2-7 NA TRBV28 NA 14 CASSLEGGLAEQYF TGTGCCAGCAGTTTGGAGGGCGGGTTGGCCGAGCAGTACTTC
TRBJ1-6 NA TRBV11-2 NA 13 CASSLNGDSPLHF TGTGCCAGCAGCTTAAACGGGGATTCACCCCTCCACTTT
TRBJ2-7 NA TRBV13 TRBD1 14 CASSPRTGGYEQYF TGTGCCAGCAGCCCGCGGACAGGGGGCTACGAGCAGTACTTC
TRBJ2-4 NA TRBV12-3/TRBV12-4 TRBD1 13 CASSSTGGNIQYF TGTGCCAGCAGTTCGACAGGGGGAAACATTCAGTACTTC
TRBJ2-6 NA TRBV19 NA 18 CASSIESSTYSGANVLTF TGTGCCAGTAGTATTGAGTCTTCAACCTACTCTGGGGCCAACGTCCTGACTTTC
TRBJ2-7 NA TRBV6-1 NA 14 CASSEGDNSYEQYF TGTGCCAGCAGTGAAGGGGACAACTCCTACGAGCAGTACTTC
TRBJ1-2 NA TRBV6-1 NA 15 CASSDSFTGNYGYTF TGTGCCAGCAGTGACAGTTTCACAGGGAACTATGGCTACACCTTC
TRBJ1-1 few TRBV19 NA 14 CASSLRGMNTEAFF TGTGCCAGTAGTCTAAGAGGAATGAACACTGAAGCTTTCTTT
TRBJ2-5 NA TRBV29-1 TRBD1 12 CSVAGTAETQYF TGCAGCGTCGCCGGGACAGCGGAGACCCAGTACTTC
TRBJ1-2 NA TRBV30 NA 12 CAWSPTSYGYTF TGTGCCTGGAGTCCCACATCCTATGGCTACACCTTC
TRBJ1-2 NA TRBV3-1/TRBV3-2 NA 14 CASSQGPGNYGYTF TGTGCCAGCAGCCAAGGACCGGGAAACTATGGCTACACCTTC